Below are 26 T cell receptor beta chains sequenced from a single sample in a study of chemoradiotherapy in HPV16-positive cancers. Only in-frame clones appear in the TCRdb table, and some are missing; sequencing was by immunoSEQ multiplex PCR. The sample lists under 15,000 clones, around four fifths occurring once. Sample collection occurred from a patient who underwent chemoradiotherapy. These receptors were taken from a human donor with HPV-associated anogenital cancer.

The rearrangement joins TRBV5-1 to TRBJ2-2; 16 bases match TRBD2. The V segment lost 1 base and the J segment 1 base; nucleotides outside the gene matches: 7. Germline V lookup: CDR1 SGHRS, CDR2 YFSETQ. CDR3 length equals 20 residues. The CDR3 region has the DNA TGCGCCAGCAGCTTGTATCCGGGACTAGCGGGGGGGAAGAACACCGGGGAGCTGTTTTTT. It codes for CASSLYPGLAGGKNTGELFF.

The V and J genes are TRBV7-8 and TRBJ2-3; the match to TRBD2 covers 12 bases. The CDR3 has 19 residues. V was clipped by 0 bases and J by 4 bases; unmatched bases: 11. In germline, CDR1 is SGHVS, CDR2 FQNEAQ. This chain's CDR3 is CASSLALRTSGKRADTQYF. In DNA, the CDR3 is TGTGCCAGCAGCTTAGCGCTCAGGACTAGCGGGAAAAGGGCAGATACGCAGTATTTT. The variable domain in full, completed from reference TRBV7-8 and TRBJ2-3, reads GAGVSQSPRYKVAKRGQDVALRCDPISGHVSLFWYQQALGQGPEFLTYFQNEAQLDKSGLPSDRFFAERPEGSVSTLKIQRTQQEDSAVYLCASSLALRTSGKRADTQYFGPGTRLTVL.

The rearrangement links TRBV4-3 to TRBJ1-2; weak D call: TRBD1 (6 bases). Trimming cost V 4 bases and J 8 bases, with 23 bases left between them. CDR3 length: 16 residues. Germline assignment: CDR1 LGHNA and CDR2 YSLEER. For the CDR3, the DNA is TGCGCCAGCAGCCCGCAGCTGGGGGGGGCCGATAAGGGCTACACCTTC. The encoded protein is CASSPQLGGADKGYTF.

CDR3 region: CASRDTILDTEAFF. The DNA of the CDR3 is TGTGCCAGTAGGGACACAATTTTGGACACTGAAGCTTTCTTT. V gene TRBV19 combines with J gene TRBJ1-1; perhaps TRBD1 as D (5 bases). Trimming left V 6 bases short and J 3 bases short, with 14 bases between. CDR3 length: 14 residues. From germline, CDR1 is LNHDA and CDR2 SQIVND (reference sequence).

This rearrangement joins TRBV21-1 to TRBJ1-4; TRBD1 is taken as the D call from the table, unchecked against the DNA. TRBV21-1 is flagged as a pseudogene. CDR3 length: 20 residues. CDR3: CASSTSPFRDRGSTNEKLFF. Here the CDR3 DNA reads TGTGCCAGCAGCACATCACCATTCCGGGACAGGGGGTCCACTAATGAAAAACTGTTTTTT.

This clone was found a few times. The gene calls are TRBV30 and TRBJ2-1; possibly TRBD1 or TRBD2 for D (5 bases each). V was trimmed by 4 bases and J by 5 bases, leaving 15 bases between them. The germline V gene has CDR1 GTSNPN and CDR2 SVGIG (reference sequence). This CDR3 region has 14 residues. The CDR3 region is CAWINPGPHNEQFF. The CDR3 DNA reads TGTGCCTGGATAAACCCGGGGCCCCACAATGAGCAGTTCTTC. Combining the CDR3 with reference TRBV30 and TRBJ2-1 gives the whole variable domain SQTIHQWPATLVQPVGSPLSLECTVEGTSNPNLYWYRQAAGRGLQLLFYSVGIGQISSEVPQNLSASRPQDRQFILSSKKLLLSDSGFYLCAWINPGPHNEQFFGPGTRLTVL.

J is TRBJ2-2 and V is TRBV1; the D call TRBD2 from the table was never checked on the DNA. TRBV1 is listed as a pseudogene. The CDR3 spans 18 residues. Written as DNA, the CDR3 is TGCACCAGCAGCCAAGGCCCTAGCGGGGGGCCGAAACACCGGGGAGCTGTTTTT. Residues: CTSSQGPSGGPKHRGAVF.

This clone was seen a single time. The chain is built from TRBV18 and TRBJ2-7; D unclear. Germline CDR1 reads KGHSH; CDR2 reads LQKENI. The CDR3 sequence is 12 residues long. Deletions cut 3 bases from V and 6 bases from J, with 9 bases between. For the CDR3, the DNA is TGTGCCAGCTCACCGAAGGGTACCGAGCAGTACTTC. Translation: CASSPKGTEQYF.

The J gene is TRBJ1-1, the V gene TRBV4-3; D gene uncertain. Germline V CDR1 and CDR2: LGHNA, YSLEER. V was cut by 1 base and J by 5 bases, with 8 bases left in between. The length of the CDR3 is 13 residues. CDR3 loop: CASSQVVGTEAFF. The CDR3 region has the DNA TGCGCCAGCAGCCAAGTGGTAGGTACTGAAGCTTTCTTT.

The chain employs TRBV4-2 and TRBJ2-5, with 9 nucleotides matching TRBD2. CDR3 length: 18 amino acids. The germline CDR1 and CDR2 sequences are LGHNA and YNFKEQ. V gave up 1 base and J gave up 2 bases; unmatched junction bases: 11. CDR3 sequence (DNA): TGTGCCAGCAGCCAAGGTCCTAGCGGGGCCCTATCGCAAGAGACCCAGTACTTC. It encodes CASSQGPSGALSQETQYF.

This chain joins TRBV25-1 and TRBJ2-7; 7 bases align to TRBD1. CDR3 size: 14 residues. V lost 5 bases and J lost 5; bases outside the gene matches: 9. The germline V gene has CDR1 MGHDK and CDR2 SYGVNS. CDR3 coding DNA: TGTGCCAGCAGTCCTCAGGGGACAGTCGACGAGCAGTACTTC. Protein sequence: CASSPQGTVDEQYF.

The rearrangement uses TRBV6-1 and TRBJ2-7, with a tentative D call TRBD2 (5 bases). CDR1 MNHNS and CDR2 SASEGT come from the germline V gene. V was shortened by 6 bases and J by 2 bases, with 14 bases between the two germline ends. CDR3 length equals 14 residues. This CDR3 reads CASSWELMTYEQYF. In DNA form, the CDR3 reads TGTGCCAGCAGCTGGGAGTTGATGACCTACGAGCAGTACTTC.

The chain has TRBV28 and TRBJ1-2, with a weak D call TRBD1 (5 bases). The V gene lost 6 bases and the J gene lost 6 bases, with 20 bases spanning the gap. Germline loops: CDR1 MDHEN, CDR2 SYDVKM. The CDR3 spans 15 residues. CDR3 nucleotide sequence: TGTGCCAGCAGGGACCCGGGACGGGGGTTAGATGGCTACACCTTC. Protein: CASRDPGRGLDGYTF.

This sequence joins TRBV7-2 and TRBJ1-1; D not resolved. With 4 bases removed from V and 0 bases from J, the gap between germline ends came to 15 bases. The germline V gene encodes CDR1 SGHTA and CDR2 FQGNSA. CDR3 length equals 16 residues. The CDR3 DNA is TGTGCCAGCAGCTCCCAGGTAGGGCTGTTGAACACTGAAGCTTTCTTT. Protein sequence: CASSSQVGLLNTEAFF.

CDR3 in DNA: TGCGCCAGCAGCCAAGGGACAGAGAACACCGGGGAGCTGTTTTTT. Protein product: CASSQGTENTGELFF. V usage is TRBV5-1 and J usage is TRBJ2-2; 7 positions agree with TRBD1. The CDR3 runs 15 residues. The V gene end was trimmed by 4 bases and the J gene end by 1 base; junction bases not matched to a gene: 4. Germline loops: CDR1 SGHRS, CDR2 YFSETQ.

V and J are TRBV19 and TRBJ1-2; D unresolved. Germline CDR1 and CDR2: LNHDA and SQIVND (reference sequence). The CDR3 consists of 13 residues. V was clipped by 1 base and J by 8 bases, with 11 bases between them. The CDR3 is CASSIGMYAGYTF. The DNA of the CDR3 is TGTGCCAGTAGTATAGGAATGTATGCAGGCTACACCTTC. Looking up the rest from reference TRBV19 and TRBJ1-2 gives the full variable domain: DGGITQSPKYLFRKEGQNVTLSCEQNLNHDAMYWYRQDPGQGLRLIYYSQIVNDFQKGDIAEGYSVSREKKESFPLTVTSAQKNPTAFYLCASSIGMYAGYTFGSGTRLTVV.

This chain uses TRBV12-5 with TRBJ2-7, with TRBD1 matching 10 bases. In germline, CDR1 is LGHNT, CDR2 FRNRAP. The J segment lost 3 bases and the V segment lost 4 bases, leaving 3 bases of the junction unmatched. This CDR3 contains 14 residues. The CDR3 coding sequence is TGTGCTAGTGGTTCGGACAGGGGGTTCTACGAGCAGTACTTC. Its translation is CASGSDRGFYEQYF. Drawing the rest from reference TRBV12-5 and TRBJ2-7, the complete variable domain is DARVTQTPRHKVTEMGQEVTMRCQPILGHNTVFWYRQTMMQGLELLAYFRNRAPLDDSGMPKDRFSAEMPDATLATLKIQPSEPRDSAVYFCASGSDRGFYEQYFGPGTRLTVT.

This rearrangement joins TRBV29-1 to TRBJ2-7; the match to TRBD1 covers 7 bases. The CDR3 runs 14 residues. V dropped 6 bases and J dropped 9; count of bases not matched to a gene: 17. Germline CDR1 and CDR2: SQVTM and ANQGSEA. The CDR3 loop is CSVEGQSWGNAQYF. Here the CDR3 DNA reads TGCAGCGTCGAGGGACAGTCGTGGGGGAACGCGCAGTACTTC.

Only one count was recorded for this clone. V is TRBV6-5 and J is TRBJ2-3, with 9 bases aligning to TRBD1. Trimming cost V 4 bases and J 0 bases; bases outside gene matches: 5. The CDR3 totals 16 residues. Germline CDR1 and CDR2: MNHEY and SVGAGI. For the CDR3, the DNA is TGTGCCAGCAGTTCCGGGGACAGGGTTAGCACAGATACGCAGTATTTT. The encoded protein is CASSSGDRVSTDTQYF.

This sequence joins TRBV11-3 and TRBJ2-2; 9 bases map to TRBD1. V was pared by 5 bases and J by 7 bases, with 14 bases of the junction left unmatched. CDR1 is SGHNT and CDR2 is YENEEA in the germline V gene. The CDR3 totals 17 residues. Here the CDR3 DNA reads TGTGCCAGCAGCGACGTACCGGGACAGGGTGGTCGCGGGGAGCTGTTTTTT. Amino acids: CASSDVPGQGGRGELFF.

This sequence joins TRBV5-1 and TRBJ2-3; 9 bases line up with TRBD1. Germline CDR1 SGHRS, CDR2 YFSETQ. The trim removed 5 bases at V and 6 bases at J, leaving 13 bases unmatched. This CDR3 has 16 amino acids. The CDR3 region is CASRGPGTGLGDTQYF. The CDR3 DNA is TGCGCCAGCAGAGGCCCCGGGACAGGGCTCGGCGATACGCAGTATTTT. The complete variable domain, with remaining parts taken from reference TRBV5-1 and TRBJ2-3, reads KAGVTQTPRYLIKTRGQQVTLSCSPISGHRSVSWYQQTPGQGLQFLFEYFSETQRNKGNFPGRFSGRQFSNSRSEMNVSTLELGDSALYLCASRGPGTGLGDTQYFGPGTRLTVL.

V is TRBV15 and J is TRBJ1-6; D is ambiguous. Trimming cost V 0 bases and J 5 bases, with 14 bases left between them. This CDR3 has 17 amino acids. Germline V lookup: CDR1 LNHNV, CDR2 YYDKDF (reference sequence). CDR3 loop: CATSREGSAWDNSPLHF. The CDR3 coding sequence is TGTGCCACCAGCAGAGAAGGCAGCGCGTGGGATAATTCACCCCTCCACTTT.

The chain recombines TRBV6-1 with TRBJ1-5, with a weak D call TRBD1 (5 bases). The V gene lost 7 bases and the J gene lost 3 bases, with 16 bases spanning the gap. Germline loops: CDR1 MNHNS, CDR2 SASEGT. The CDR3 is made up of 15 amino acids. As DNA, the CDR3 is TGTGCCAGCACCCGAGGAGGGGAAAACAATCAGCCCCAGCATTTT. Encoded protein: CASTRGGENNQPQHF.

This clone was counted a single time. DNA of the CDR3: TGTGCCAGCAGCCCTAGGGGGGGGGCCTACAATGAGCAGTTCTTC. It codes for CASSPRGGAYNEQFF. The chain has TRBV7-9 and TRBJ2-1; possible D gene TRBD2, 7 bases. This CDR3 region has 15 residues. Trimming left V 5 bases short and J 2 bases short, with 13 bases between. From germline, CDR1 is SEHNR and CDR2 FQNEAQ (reference sequence).

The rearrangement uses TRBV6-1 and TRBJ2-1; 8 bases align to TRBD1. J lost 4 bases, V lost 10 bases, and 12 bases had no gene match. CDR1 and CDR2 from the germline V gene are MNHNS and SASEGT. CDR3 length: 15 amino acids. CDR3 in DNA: TGTGCCACCGACCCCCGGGACAGGAGTTACAATGAGCAGTTCTTC. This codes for CATDPRDRSYNEQFF.

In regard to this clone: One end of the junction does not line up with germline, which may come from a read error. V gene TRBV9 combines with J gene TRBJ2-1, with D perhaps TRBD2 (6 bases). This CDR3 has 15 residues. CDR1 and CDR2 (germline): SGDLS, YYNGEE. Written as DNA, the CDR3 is TGTGCCAGCAGCGTAGATGGACTAACGGCGAATGGGCAGTTCTTC. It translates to CASSVDGLTANGQFF.